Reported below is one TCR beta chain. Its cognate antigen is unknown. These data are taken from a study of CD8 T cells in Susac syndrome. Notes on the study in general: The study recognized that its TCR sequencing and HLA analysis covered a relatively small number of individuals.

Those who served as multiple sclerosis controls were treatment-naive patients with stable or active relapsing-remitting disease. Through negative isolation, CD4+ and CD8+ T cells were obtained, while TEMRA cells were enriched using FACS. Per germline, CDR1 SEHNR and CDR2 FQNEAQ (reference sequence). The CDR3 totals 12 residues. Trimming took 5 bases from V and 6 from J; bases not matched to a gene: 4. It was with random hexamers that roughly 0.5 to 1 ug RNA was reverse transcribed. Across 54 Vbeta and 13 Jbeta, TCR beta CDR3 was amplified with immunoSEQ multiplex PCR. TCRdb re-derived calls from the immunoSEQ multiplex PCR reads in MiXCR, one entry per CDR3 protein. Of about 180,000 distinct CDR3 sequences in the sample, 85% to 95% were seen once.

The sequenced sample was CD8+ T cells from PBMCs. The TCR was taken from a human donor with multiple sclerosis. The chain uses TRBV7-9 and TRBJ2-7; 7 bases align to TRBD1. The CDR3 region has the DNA TGTGCCAGCAGCCCCGGGACAGCCGAGCAGTACTTC. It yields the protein CASSPGTAEQYF.